The rows below give T cell receptor beta chains drawn from one sample of a study of blood T cell repertoires in COVID-19. The data were produced by immunoSEQ multiplex PCR, yet TCRdb's version contains in-frame clones alone and is incomplete. In the table there are around 130,000 clones, about 80% of which are singletons. Sequenced sample: peripheral blood. Receptor source: a woman aged 55-69 years with acute or convalescent COVID-19. Each CDR3 is given with its conserved first and last residue. The order of the fields is V gene, J gene, D gene, clone size, CDR3 DNA, CDR3 protein. A D gene is named only where the DNA matches it firmly. Size tells how often a clone was seen (once, few, many) or the class of an expanded clone, and some rows leave it out.

V: TRBV5-4
J: TRBJ2-7
D: TRBD1
size: .
DNA: TGTGCCAGCAGCCCCGGGACAGGAGGCTACGAGCAGTACTTC
CDR3: CASSPGTGGYEQYF

V: TRBV6-6
J: TRBJ2-2
D: .
size: .
DNA: TGTGCCAGCAGCGCCAGGGGCCGCAACACCGGGGAGCTGTTTTTT
CDR3: CASSARGRNTGELFF

V: TRBV7-9
J: TRBJ1-3
D: TRBD1
size: .
DNA: TGTGCCAGCAGCTTAACATGGGACAGCTCTGGAAACACCATATATTTT
CDR3: CASSLTWDSSGNTIYF

V: TRBV19
J: TRBJ1-1
D: .
size: .
DNA: TGTGCCAGTAGTATAGGTACAAAAGGAGGGAGGTGGACTGAAGCTTTCTTT
CDR3: CASSIGTKGGRWTEAFF

V: TRBV5-3
J: TRBJ2-1
D: .
size: .
DNA: TGTGCCAGAAGCTTGTGGGCCCATGAGCAGTTCTTC
CDR3: CARSLWAHEQFF

V: TRBV5-1
J: TRBJ1-2
D: .
size: .
DNA: TGCGCCAGCAGCAACACTCAGAATAACTATGGTGTCTACACCTTC
CDR3: CASSNTQNNYGVYTF

V: TRBV5-1
J: TRBJ1-5
D: .
size: .
DNA: TGCGCCAGCCGTATTTCTCCGGAGAATCAGCCCCAGCATTTT
CDR3: CASRISPENQPQHF

V: TRBV30
J: TRBJ1-2
D: TRBD1
size: few
DNA: TGTGCCTGGAGTGTAGGCGGACAGGGCTATGGCTACACCTTC
CDR3: CAWSVGGQGYGYTF

V: TRBV5-4
J: TRBJ1-2
D: .
size: .
DNA: TGTGCCAGCAGCAGCAGAATCGGGTTTAACTATGGCTACACCTTC
CDR3: CASSSRIGFNYGYTF

V: TRBV5-5
J: TRBJ1-1
D: .
size: .
DNA: TGTGCCAGCAGCTTGGCGACAGGGAACACTGAAGCTTTCTTT
CDR3: CASSLATGNTEAFF

V: TRBV27
J: TRBJ1-1
D: TRBD1
size: .
DNA: TGTGCCAGCAGGACAGGGGGGAACACTGAAGCTTTCTTT
CDR3: CASRTGGNTEAFF

V: TRBV12-3/TRBV12-4
J: TRBJ2-1
D: TRBD2
size: .
DNA: TGTGCCTCATTAGTAGCGGGACAAAATGAGCAGTTCTTC
CDR3: CASLVAGQNEQFF

V: TRBV9
J: TRBJ1-4
D: .
size: .
DNA: TGTGCCAGCAGCGTAGGCGTAGGAGGGATTGGTGAAAAACTGTTTTTT
CDR3: CASSVGVGGIGEKLFF

V: TRBV11-2
J: TRBJ2-7
D: .
size: .
DNA: TGTGCCAGCAGCTTTGAGGTCTCCTACGAGCAGTACTTC
CDR3: CASSFEVSYEQYF

V: TRBV30
J: TRBJ1-4
D: TRBD1
size: .
DNA: TGTGCCTGGAGCCGGTCGGGACAGGGGTACGGAAAACTGTTTTTT
CDR3: CAWSRSGQGYGKLFF

V: TRBV29-1
J: TRBJ2-2
D: TRBD1
size: .
DNA: TGCAGCGTTACCCAGACAGGGGGCGCCGACACCGGGGAGCTGTTTTTT
CDR3: CSVTQTGGADTGELFF

V: TRBV4-1
J: TRBJ2-1
D: TRBD2
size: .
DNA: TGCGCCAGCAGCCGTAGCGGGAACTCCTACAATGAGCAGTTCTTC
CDR3: CASSRSGNSYNEQFF

V: TRBV5-1
J: TRBJ1-3
D: .
size: few
DNA: TGCGCCAGCAGCTTGTCTTCAGGGAGAAACACCATATATTTT
CDR3: CASSLSSGRNTIYF

V: TRBV5-1
J: TRBJ1-6
D: .
size: once
DNA: TGCGCCAGCAGCTTACAGGGAGCTAATTCACCCCTCCACTTT
CDR3: CASSLQGANSPLHF

V: TRBV5-6
J: TRBJ1-5
D: .
size: .
DNA: TGTGCCAGCAGCTTGTCGGAGGGCGAGGGCAATCAGCCCCAGCATTTT
CDR3: CASSLSEGEGNQPQHF

V: TRBV19
J: TRBJ1-1
D: .
size: .
DNA: TGTGCCAGTAGTTCCCTAACAGGGATAGGCCGTGGGAAAGCTTTCTTT
CDR3: CASSSLTGIGRGKAFF

V: TRBV19
J: TRBJ1-5
D: .
size: .
DNA: TGTGCCAGTGAAACAGGGACCAATCAGCCCCAGCATTTT
CDR3: CASETGTNQPQHF

V: TRBV14
J: TRBJ1-2
D: TRBD1
size: .
DNA: TGTGCCAGCAGTCTTCAGGGGGCTGGAAAGAATGGCTACACCTTC
CDR3: CASSLQGAGKNGYTF

V: TRBV2
J: TRBJ2-7
D: TRBD1
size: .
DNA: TGTGCCAGCAGCGTCGGACAGGGAACCCCCTACGAGCAGTACTTC
CDR3: CASSVGQGTPYEQYF

V: TRBV10-3
J: TRBJ2-2
D: .
size: once
DNA: TGTGCCATCAGTGAGTCGGGTAGCGCGAACACCGGGGAGCTGTTTTTT
CDR3: CAISESGSANTGELFF

V: TRBV7-9
J: TRBJ1-5
D: .
size: few
DNA: TGTGCCAGCAGCCCCGGGGGGGTCGATCCCCAGCATTTT
CDR3: CASSPGGVDPQHF

V: TRBV5-1
J: TRBJ1-3
D: TRBD1
size: .
DNA: TGCGCCAGCAGCCTGACAGGGACTGGAAACACCATATATTTT
CDR3: CASSLTGTGNTIYF

V: TRBV12-5
J: TRBJ1-5
D: .
size: .
DNA: TGTGCTAGTGGTTTGGTACAGAACAGGGAAGGCAATCAGCCCCAGCATTTT
CDR3: CASGLVQNREGNQPQHF

V: TRBV27
J: TRBJ1-1
D: TRBD1
size: .
DNA: TGTGCCAGCAGGACGACAGGGTACACTGAAGCTTTCTTT
CDR3: CASRTTGYTEAFF

V: TRBV5-1
J: TRBJ1-5
D: .
size: few
DNA: TGCGCCAGCAGCTTGATGCCGGTGAATAGCAATCAGCCCCAGCATTTT
CDR3: CASSLMPVNSNQPQHF

V: TRBV11-2
J: TRBJ2-6
D: .
size: .
DNA: TGTGCCAGCAGCTTTAATCCGACTAATGGGGCCAACGTCCTGACTTTC
CDR3: CASSFNPTNGANVLTF

V: TRBV10-3
J: TRBJ1-2
D: TRBD1
size: few
DNA: TGTGCCATCAGTGAACAGGACAGGGGGCGACCCTATGGCTACACCTTC
CDR3: CAISEQDRGRPYGYTF

V: TRBV15
J: TRBJ1-2
D: .
size: .
DNA: TGTGCCACCCGACAGCGGGAAGTAGTGGGCTATGGCTACACCTTC
CDR3: CATRQREVVGYGYTF

V: TRBV9
J: TRBJ1-2
D: .
size: .
DNA: TGTGCCAGCAGCCCAGCGGAGGGTCCCTATGGCTACACCTTC
CDR3: CASSPAEGPYGYTF

V: TRBV5-6
J: TRBJ1-2
D: TRBD1
size: .
DNA: TGTGCCAGCAGCTCAATTATCGGACAGGGGAGATTTAGCTACACCTTC
CDR3: CASSSIIGQGRFSYTF

V: TRBV7-2
J: TRBJ1-2
D: TRBD1
size: .
DNA: TGTGCCAGCAGATTGACGGGACAGACAAACTATGGCTACACCTTC
CDR3: CASRLTGQTNYGYTF

V: TRBV3-1/TRBV3-2
J: TRBJ1-6
D: TRBD1
size: .
DNA: TGTGCCAGCAGCCTCCGACAGGGGGATTCACCCCTCCACTTT
CDR3: CASSLRQGDSPLHF

V: TRBV6-2/TRBV6-3
J: TRBJ1-1
D: .
size: .
DNA: TGTGCCAGCAGTTCGACAGCACCTGAAGCTTTCTTT
CDR3: CASSSTAPEAFF

V: TRBV19
J: TRBJ1-2
D: .
size: once
DNA: TGTGCCAGTACTACGGAGGGTGGCTACACCTTC
CDR3: CASTTEGGYTF

V: TRBV2
J: TRBJ2-7
D: TRBD2
size: .
DNA: TGTGCCAGCCAAACCGGGGGGGCCCGCTACGAGCAGTACTTC
CDR3: CASQTGGARYEQYF

V: TRBV30
J: TRBJ1-2
D: TRBD1
size: .
DNA: TGTGCCTGGAGTGTACAGGGGGCGCGAGGCTACACCTTC
CDR3: CAWSVQGARGYTF

V: TRBV6-6
J: TRBJ1-5
D: TRBD1
size: .
DNA: TGTGCCAGCAGTGCCGACAGGGGAGGCAATCAGCCCCAGCATTTT
CDR3: CASSADRGGNQPQHF